The 25 T cell receptor beta chains below all came from one sample that was sequenced in a study of cytomegalovirus exposure and HLA in healthy donors. PCR was performed using 60 Vbeta and 13 Jbeta primers. TCRdb keeps only in-frame clones here, not all; method: immunoSEQ multiplex PCR. The sample has approximately 130,000 clones; 70% to 85% are singletons. Sequencing used PBMCs. The receptors originated from a boy aged 2-15 years in good health and CMV-seronegative.

The gene calls are TRBV20-1 and TRBJ2-7, with 8 bases that match TRBD1. This CDR3 has 11 residues. The germline V gene has CDR1 DFQATT and CDR2 SNEGSKA (reference sequence). V was pared by 8 bases and J by 3 bases, with 3 bases of the junction left unmatched. Here the CDR3 DNA reads TGCAGTTGGGGACAGGACTACGAGCAGTACTTC. This encodes CSWGQDYEQYF.

The chain recombines TRBV25-1 with TRBJ2-7, with 9 positions matching TRBD1. V trimming: 1 base; J trimming: 3 bases; junction bases outside the gene matches: 4. The CDR3 has 15 residues. The V gene's germline CDR1 is MGHDK and CDR2 SYGVNS. The CDR3 reads CASSELGTGYYEQYF. The CDR3, as DNA: TGTGCCAGCAGTGAATTAGGGACAGGGTACTACGAGCAGTACTTC.

The V call is TRBV6-4, the J call TRBJ2-2; 8 nucleotides agree with TRBD1. Germline values: CDR1 MRHNA, CDR2 SNTAGT. Trimming at V came to 3 bases and at J to 2 bases, leaving 5 bases not matched to a gene. There are 16 residues in the CDR3. The DNA of the CDR3 is TGTGCCAGCAGTGAGTCAGGGGGCTCTAACACCGGGGAGCTGTTTTTT. Protein sequence: CASSESGGSNTGELFF.

The J gene is TRBJ1-1, the V gene TRBV19; 7 nucleotides line up with TRBD1. With 7 bases clipped from V and 4 bases from J, the junction kept 6 bases outside the gene matches. CDR3 length: 13 residues. From germline, CDR1 is LNHDA and CDR2 SQIVND (reference sequence). CDR3 protein: CASISQGVTEAFF. CDR3 in DNA: TGTGCCAGTATTTCTCAGGGGGTCACTGAAGCTTTCTTT.

The chain combines TRBV27 with TRBJ2-5; D remains ambiguous. The V end was cut by 2 bases, the J end by 5 bases, with 15 bases between. CDR1 is MNHEY and CDR2 is SMNVEV in the germline V gene (reference sequence). This CDR3 region has 15 residues. CDR3 protein: CASSLGWALGETQYF. Written as DNA, the CDR3 is TGTGCCAGCAGTTTAGGGTGGGCGCTTGGTGAGACCCAGTACTTC.

V usage is TRBV25-1 and J usage is TRBJ1-3; TRBD1 is a possible D gene (5 bases). The germline V gene encodes CDR1 MGHDK and CDR2 SYGVNS. Trimming stripped 7 bases from V and 0 bases from J, with 13 bases between. The CDR3 covers 15 residues. CDR3 sequence reads: CASNAGVNSGNTIYF. CDR3 sequence (DNA): TGTGCCAGCAATGCGGGGGTCAACTCTGGAAACACCATATATTTT.

The V call is TRBV7-9, the J call TRBJ2-3, with a possible D match to TRBD2 (7 bases). Germline V gene data show CDR1 as SEHNR and CDR2 as FQNEAQ (reference sequence). The CDR3 is 15 amino acids. Trimming took off 2 bases at V and 5 bases at J, with 14 bases between the two ends. CDR3 protein: CASSLTGGPKDTQYF. Written as DNA, the CDR3 is TGTGCCAGCAGCTTAACGGGGGGCCCGAAAGATACGCAGTATTTT.

The chain joins TRBV5-1 to TRBJ1-1; D not certain. Germline V gene sequence: CDR1 SGHRS, CDR2 YFSETQ. Trimming stripped 0 bases from V and 4 bases from J, with 16 bases between. The CDR3 sequence is 16 residues long. The CDR3 DNA is TGCGCCAGCAGCTTGGCCGGGCGGGCCCTGGGCACTGAAGCTTTCTTT. It encodes CASSLAGRALGTEAFF.

The rearrangement joins TRBV4-1 to TRBJ1-1; 7 nucleotides align to TRBD1. Losses at the gene ends were 1 base for V and 0 bases for J; bases not matched to a gene: 2. The CDR3 has 15 amino acids. CDR1 is MGHRA, CDR2 YSYEKL, per germline. The CDR3 region has the DNA TGCGCCAGCAGCCAAGGGGACAGAATGAACACTGAAGCTTTCTTT. This encodes CASSQGDRMNTEAFF.

This CDR3 reads CASSRGTGDEQFF. For the CDR3, the DNA is TGCGCCAGCAGCAGAGGGACAGGGGATGAGCAGTTCTTC. V and J are TRBV5-1 and TRBJ2-1, with 10 positions matching TRBD1. The CDR3 runs to 13 residues. Trimming took 4 bases from V and 8 from J; bases not matched to a gene: 3. Germline V lookup: CDR1 SGHRS, CDR2 YFSETQ.

The chain joins TRBV19 to TRBJ1-1; D is perhaps TRBD1 (6 bases). The CDR3 runs 16 residues. Trimming took 6 bases from V and 4 from J, leaving 21 bases between them. Germline CDR1 reads LNHDA; CDR2 reads SQIVND (reference sequence). The CDR3 nucleotides read TGTGCCAGTAGCCTTACTTTGCGGGGGGCGCGCACTGAAGCTTTCTTT. This codes for CASSLTLRGARTEAFF.

This chain uses TRBV6-1 with TRBJ1-2; D might be TRBD1 (5 bases). Germline V gene sequence: CDR1 MNHNS, CDR2 SASEGT. V shed 8 bases and J shed 4 bases, with 11 bases lying between them. The CDR3 sequence is 12 residues long. As DNA, the CDR3 is TGTGCCAGCGAGGACATCATCTATGGCTACACCTTC. The encoded protein is CASEDIIYGYTF.

The chain couples TRBV4-1 to TRBJ1-5; D call uncertain. The CDR3 runs 15 residues. CDR1 is MGHRA and CDR2 is YSYEKL in the germline V gene. Deletions cut 0 bases from V and 4 bases from J, with 10 bases between. The CDR3 DNA sequence: TGCGCCAGCAGCCAAGAGTCACAGACAAATCAGCCCCAGCATTTT. Translation gives CASSQESQTNQPQHF.

Of note for this clone: The junction does not match germline at one end; this may be a read error. At the DNA level, this CDR3 is encoded by other sequences in the same sample as well. V is TRBV27 and J is TRBJ1-1; tentatively, D is TRBD1 (6 bases). Germline V gene data show CDR1 as MNHEY and CDR2 as SMNVEV (reference sequence). The CDR3 is 18 residues long. The CDR3 sequence is CASSTRGRGLGLNTEAFF. CDR3 bases: TGTGCCAGCAGTACTAGGGGCAGGGGCTTGGGTTTGAACACTGAAGCCTTCTTT.

The V and J genes are TRBV7-6 and TRBJ1-2; perhaps TRBD1 as D (6 bases). Trimming shortened V by 3 bases and J by 8 bases, and 13 bases separated the two germline ends. Germline CDR1 reads SGHVS; CDR2 reads FNYEAQ. This CDR3 spans 13 amino acids. This CDR3 is CASSFGPQGGYTF. The CDR3 DNA sequence: TGTGCCAGCAGCTTTGGGCCACAGGGAGGCTACACCTTC.

V is TRBV4-1 and J is TRBJ2-1; TRBD1 might be the D (7 bases). The V gene's germline CDR1 is MGHRA and CDR2 YSYEKL. CDR3 length: 17 residues. The V end lost 0 bases, the J end lost 3 bases, and 15 bases lay between the germline ends. The chain's CDR3 is CASSQEPGRGDYNEQFF. The CDR3, as DNA: TGCGCCAGCAGCCAAGAGCCGGGCAGGGGGGACTACAATGAGCAGTTCTTC.

The chain joins TRBV6-5 to TRBJ1-1; 10 positions agree with TRBD1. CDR1 and CDR2 from the germline V gene are MNHEY and SVGAGI. The CDR3 contains 15 residues. V was pared by 5 bases and J by 1 base, with 4 bases of the junction left unmatched. The CDR3 coding sequence is TGTGCCAGCAGTCCCCGACAGGGGGCGAACACTGAAGCTTTCTTT. This gives the protein CASSPRQGANTEAFF.

The genes are TRBV5-4 and TRBJ2-3, with TRBD2 identical over 10 bases. The germline CDR1 and CDR2 sequences are SGHNT and YYREEE (reference sequence). The V segment lost 3 bases and the J segment 3 bases; nucleotides outside the gene matches: 7. The CDR3 runs to 16 residues. CDR3 sequence reads: CASSSERGGFTDTQYF. Here the CDR3 DNA reads TGTGCCAGCAGCTCCGAGCGGGGGGGCTTTACAGATACGCAGTATTTT. The full variable domain, in which reference TRBV5-4 and TRBJ2-3 provide the parts outside the CDR3, is ETGVTQSPTHLIKTRGQQVTLRCSSQSGHNTVSWYQQALGQGPQFIFQYYREEENGRGNFPPRFSGLQFPNYSSELNVNALELDDSALYLCASSSERGGFTDTQYFGPGTRLTVL.

The chain recombines TRBV5-1 with TRBJ2-3, with D maybe TRBD2 (5 bases). V was clipped by 2 bases and J by 0 bases, with 13 bases between them. CDR3 length: 16 residues. Germline V CDR1 and CDR2: SGHRS, YFSETQ. The CDR3 DNA is TGCGCCAGCAGCTTAACCACTAGGCTTAGCACAGATACGCAGTATTTT. This encodes CASSLTTRLSTDTQYF.

This chain uses TRBV2 with TRBJ2-7; 8 positions match TRBD2. Per the germline V gene, CDR1 is SNHLY and CDR2 is FYNNEI. This CDR3 comprises 14 residues. V shed 4 bases and J 1 base; nucleotides not matched to a gene: 3. CDR3 region: CASSGGRSSYEQYV. For the CDR3, the DNA is TGTGCCAGCAGTGGCGGGAGGTCTTCCTACGAGCAGTACGTC.

A remark on this clone: This may be a read error, as it is one base from a much larger clone. This chain connects TRBV5-1 to TRBJ1-1, with D uncertain. CDR1 and CDR2 from the germline V gene are SGHRS and YFSETQ. This CDR3 region has 15 residues. Trimming removed 7 bases at V and 4 bases at J, with 20 bases between. The CDR3 sequence is CASDPVGSLSTEAFF. The CDR3 DNA is TGCGCCAGCGACCCTGTGGGCAGCTTGAGCACTGAAGCTTTCTTT.

The gene calls are TRBV25-1 and TRBJ2-1; D perhaps matches TRBD2 (5 bases). The CDR3 spans 12 residues. Per the germline V gene, CDR1 is MGHDK and CDR2 is SYGVNS. Trimming cost V 11 bases and J 0 bases, with 8 bases left between them. In DNA form, the CDR3 reads TGTGCCGCGGGCCTCTCCTACAATGAGCAGTTCTTC. Translating it yields CAAGLSYNEQFF.

This clone appeared a few times. V gene TRBV19 combines with J gene TRBJ2-1, with D perhaps matching TRBD2 (5 bases). The CDR3 runs 15 residues. Trimming removed 4 bases from V and 5 bases from J, with 15 bases in between. CDR1 and CDR2 from the germline V gene are LNHDA and SQIVND (reference sequence). Here the CDR3 reads CASSRSGSHNNEQFF. Written as DNA, the CDR3 is TGTGCCAGTAGTAGGAGCGGCTCCCATAACAATGAGCAGTTCTTC.

J is TRBJ1-3 and V is TRBV28; D is unresolved. Germline V gives CDR1 MDHEN, CDR2 SYDVKM. Trimming removed 3 bases at V and 0 bases at J, with 6 bases between. CDR3 length: 14 residues. The CDR3 spells CASSFSVSGNTIYF. The DNA for the CDR3 is TGTGCCAGCAGTTTCAGTGTCTCTGGAAACACCATATATTTT.

The DNA of the CDR3 is TGTGCCAGCAGCCCTGGAGGCGGCGCTCACCGCTACGAGCAGTACTTC. Its translation: CASSPGGGAHRYEQYF. The V and J genes are TRBV5-5 and TRBJ2-7, with D perhaps matching TRBD2 (5 bases). V was clipped by 4 bases and J by 3 bases, with 20 bases between them. This CDR3 contains 16 residues. CDR1 is SGHKS, CDR2 YYEKEE, per germline (reference sequence).